The text below deals with one TCR beta chain. Alongside a J-beta primer mix, a sample-barcoded 5' primer served in a second PCR lasting 7 to 11 cycles. Via MiXCR, TCRdb re-called the 5' RACE reads, giving one row per CDR3 protein. The sample has around 800,000 distinct CDR3 sequences; around half are singletons. The sample belongs to a study of blood T cells in healthy people across ages. Germline V gene lookup returns CDR1 SQVTM and CDR2 ANQGSEA. V gave up 2 bases and J gave up 2 bases, with 13 bases separating them. The CDR3 loop spans 14 amino acids. The genes are TRBV29-1 and TRBJ2-7; no clear D gene. This TCR derives from a man at least 80 years old in good health. Sequencing was done on a sample of blood. CDR3 in DNA: TGCAGCGTTGAATCCGACTTAGCCCCCTACGAGCAGTACTTC. This gives the protein CSVESDLAPYEQYF.